The next 27 T cell receptor beta chains were all read from a single sample in a study of OX40 agonist ivuxolimab in advanced cancers. Only in-frame clones appear in the TCRdb table, and some are missing; sequencing was by immunoSEQ multiplex PCR. The sample lists roughly 50,000 clones, about 89% occurring once. This material consisted of CD4+ or CD8+ T cells sorted from blood, taken in a trial of the OX40 agonist ivuxolimab. The receptors here all came from an adult with an advanced solid tumor such as melanoma, head and neck, liver or kidney cancer.

This sequence joins TRBV7-8 and TRBJ2-7; 9 nucleotides match TRBD1. CDR1 and CDR2 from the germline V gene are SGHVS and FQNEAQ. This CDR3 contains 15 residues. Trimming removed 1 base from V and 3 bases from J; junction bases left unmatched: 4. The CDR3 DNA follows: TGTGCCAGCAGCTTAGTGTACAGGGGGCTCTACGAGCAGTACTTC. It yields the protein CASSLVYRGLYEQYF. Combining the CDR3 with reference TRBV7-8 and TRBJ2-7 gives the whole variable domain GAGVSQSPRYKVAKRGQDVALRCDPISGHVSLFWYQQALGQGPEFLTYFQNEAQLDKSGLPSDRFFAERPEGSVSTLKIQRTQQEDSAVYLCASSLVYRGLYEQYFGPGTRLTVT.

In its sample, this clone was seen once. This chain joins TRBV7-9 and TRBJ1-1, with a tentative D call TRBD1 (5 bases). Per the germline V gene, CDR1 is SEHNR and CDR2 is FQNEAQ (reference sequence). With 10 bases removed from V and 8 bases from J, the gap between germline ends came to 20 bases. This CDR3 is 13 amino acids long. The CDR3, as DNA: TGTGCCACAACCCCAGGGCCGGGACCCGAAGCTTTCTTT. It encodes CATTPGPGPEAFF.

The chain carries TRBV7-6 and TRBJ1-3; TRBD1 matches 8 bases. Losses at the gene ends were 0 bases for V and 4 bases for J; bases not matched to a gene: 2. The germline V gene encodes CDR1 SGHVS and CDR2 FNYEAQ. The CDR3 is 15 amino acids. The CDR3: CASSLARTGGNTIYF. The CDR3 region has the DNA TGTGCCAGCAGCTTAGCTCGGACAGGGGGAAACACCATATATTTT.

The chain uses TRBV15 and TRBJ2-7; 9 bases are shared with TRBD2. With 0 bases clipped from V and 3 bases from J, the junction kept 6 bases outside the gene matches. In germline, CDR1 is LNHNV, CDR2 YYDKDF (reference sequence). The CDR3 runs 16 residues. The CDR3 region is CATSRDLSGGGYEQYF. The CDR3 DNA follows: TGTGCCACCAGCAGAGATCTTAGCGGGGGAGGCTACGAGCAGTACTTC.

The chain employs TRBV21-1 and TRBJ2-2; the table gives TRBD1 as D, unverified against the DNA. TRBV21-1 is designated a pseudogene. This CDR3 contains 15 residues. This chain's CDR3 is CASSKVQGSTGELFF. CDR3 in DNA: TGTGCCAGCAGCAAAGTACAGGGATCCACCGGGGAGCTGTTTTTT.

V is TRBV7-9 and J is TRBJ2-5; 9 nucleotides agree with TRBD2. Germline V gene data show CDR1 as SEHNR and CDR2 as FQNEAQ (reference sequence). Losses at the gene ends were 2 bases for V and 4 bases for J; bases not matched to a gene: 2. The CDR3 spans 14 residues. This chain's CDR3 is CASSLLAGVETQYF. The CDR3 DNA is TGTGCCAGCAGCTTATTAGCGGGAGTAGAGACCCAGTACTTC.

The gene calls are TRBV19 and TRBJ2-6; D not certain. The CDR3 sequence is 16 residues long. The V end was cut by 7 bases, the J end by 0 bases, with 13 bases between. The germline gives CDR1 LNHDA, CDR2 SQIVND (reference sequence). The CDR3 protein is CASKGSFSSGANVLTF. CDR3 nucleotides: TGTGCCAGTAAGGGCAGTTTTTCCTCTGGGGCCAACGTCCTGACTTTC.

The V gene is TRBV23-1, the J gene TRBJ1-3; 7 nucleotides align to TRBD1. Being an ORF, TRBV23-1 has a function that is uncertain. The length of the CDR3 is 16 residues. J lost 4 bases, V lost 2 bases, and 8 bases had no gene match. The CDR3 loop reads CASSQKLRQGGNTIYF. In nucleotides, the CDR3 is TGCGCCAGCAGTCAAAAGCTCAGACAGGGAGGAAACACCATATATTTT.

The V and J genes are TRBV4-3 and TRBJ2-1; D is possibly TRBD1 (6 bases). Per germline, CDR1 LGHNA and CDR2 YSLEER. Between the trimmed V and J ends, which lost 4 bases and 3 bases, there was a span of 13 bases. This CDR3 has 15 residues. DNA for the CDR3: TGCGCCAGCAGCCTGGTGGGGGCTAACTACAATGAGCAGTTCTTC. This encodes CASSLVGANYNEQFF.

The chain couples TRBV4-2 to TRBJ2-7; D unclear. Germline CDR1 and CDR2: LGHNA and YNFKEQ. The V gene lost 0 bases and the J gene lost 6 bases, with 6 bases spanning the gap. The CDR3 loop spans 12 amino acids. CDR3 in amino acids: CASSQENLEQYF. In DNA, the CDR3 is TGTGCCAGCAGCCAAGAGAACCTCGAGCAGTACTTC.

The gene calls are TRBV7-2 and TRBJ1-5; 8 positions match TRBD1. J was trimmed by 6 bases and V by 3 bases; bases with no gene match: 7. The CDR3 totals 15 residues. Germline values: CDR1 SGHTA, CDR2 FQGNSA. The CDR3 protein is CASSFGQGFGQPQHF. The DNA for the CDR3 is TGTGCCAGCAGCTTCGGACAGGGCTTTGGTCAGCCCCAGCATTTT.

This chain's CDR3 is CASTPSAGTEAFF. The CDR3 DNA sequence: TGTGCCAGCACCCCAAGCGCGGGAACTGAAGCTTTCTTT. The chain employs TRBV6-1 and TRBJ1-1; no definite D call. V was clipped by 7 bases and J by 5 bases, with 14 bases between them. The CDR3 loop spans 13 amino acids. Germline V lookup: CDR1 MNHNS, CDR2 SASEGT.

The chain couples TRBV6-4 to TRBJ2-5, with D hard to call. From germline, CDR1 is MRHNA and CDR2 SNTAGT. The CDR3 is 11 amino acids. The V and J ends lost 6 bases and 0 bases respectively, with 2 bases between them. The CDR3 region is CASRYQETQYF. The CDR3 region has the DNA TGTGCCAGCAGGTACCAAGAGACCCAGTACTTC.

The chain couples TRBV4-3 to TRBJ1-2; 7 bases agree with TRBD1. Germline CDR1 LGHNA, CDR2 YSLEER. The CDR3 totals 15 residues. V dropped 1 base and J dropped 0; count of bases not matched to a gene: 2. This CDR3 reads CASSQGQGTNYGYTF. CDR3 DNA sequence: TGCGCCAGCAGCCAAGGACAGGGAACTAACTATGGCTACACCTTC.

This clone was observed once. Other DNA sequences within the sample encode an identical CDR3. The V and J genes are TRBV19 and TRBJ1-1, with D unclear. The CDR3 spans 10 residues. The V end was cut by 10 bases, the J end by 9 bases, with 12 bases between. Per the germline V gene, CDR1 is LNHDA and CDR2 is SQIVND (reference sequence). In DNA form, the CDR3 reads TGTGCCACCGTTGAAGAGAAAGCTTTCTTT. Translating it yields CATVEEKAFF. The entire variable domain, with the rest obtained from reference TRBV19 and TRBJ1-1, is as follows: DGGITQSPKYLFRKEGQNVTLSCEQNLNHDAMYWYRQDPGQGLRLIYYSQIVNDFQKGDIAEGYSVSREKKESFPLTVTSAQKNPTAFYLCATVEEKAFFGQGTRLTVV.

This chain links TRBV19 with TRBJ2-7; the D gene is possibly TRBD2 (6 bases). The CDR3 extends over 14 amino acids. Germline V gene lookup returns CDR1 LNHDA and CDR2 SQIVND (reference sequence). The V end was cut by 3 bases, the J end by 2 bases, with 11 bases between. The CDR3 reads CASSIGVAAYEQYF. The CDR3 region has the DNA TGTGCCAGTAGTATTGGGGTAGCGGCCTACGAGCAGTACTTC. Full variable domain (outside the CDR3, taken from reference TRBV19 and TRBJ2-7): DGGITQSPKYLFRKEGQNVTLSCEQNLNHDAMYWYRQDPGQGLRLIYYSQIVNDFQKGDIAEGYSVSREKKESFPLTVTSAQKNPTAFYLCASSIGVAAYEQYFGPGTRLTVT.

The chain joins TRBV19 to TRBJ2-1; weak D call: TRBD1 (5 bases). Trimming removed 5 bases from V and 8 bases from J, with 16 bases in between. This CDR3 contains 14 residues. Germline CDR1 and CDR2: LNHDA and SQIVND (reference sequence). Written as DNA, the CDR3 is TGTGCCAGTAGTCCCTCCGTGGGGCTGGATGAGCAGTTCTTC. It is translated as CASSPSVGLDEQFF.

The chain employs TRBV27 and TRBJ2-5; D unclear. The CDR3 runs 12 residues. The germline V and J ends were trimmed by 6 bases and 3 bases, with 8 bases remaining between them. The germline CDR1 and CDR2 sequences are MNHEY and SMNVEV (reference sequence). The CDR3 DNA is TGTGCCAGCAGACGGGCGAAAGAGACCCAGTACTTC. This encodes CASRRAKETQYF.

The rearrangement links TRBV11-1 to TRBJ2-3; D possibly corresponds to TRBD2 (7 bases). Germline V gives CDR1 SGHAT, CDR2 FQDESV (reference sequence). Trimming took 4 bases from V and 4 from J, leaving 18 bases between them. The CDR3 has 16 residues. DNA of the CDR3: TGTGCCAGCAGCTCGGGGGGCAGGAGTATCGCAGATACGCAGTATTTT. Protein sequence: CASSSGGRSIADTQYF.

The J gene is TRBJ2-7, the V gene TRBV7-2, with 11 bases matching TRBD2. V was pared by 5 bases and J by 1 base, with 10 bases of the junction left unmatched. The CDR3 consists of 17 residues. Germline loops: CDR1 SGHTA, CDR2 FQGNSA. The CDR3 loop is CASSKNLAGGKSYEQYF. CDR3 DNA sequence: TGTGCCAGCAGCAAGAACTTAGCGGGGGGGAAGTCCTACGAGCAGTACTTC.

This clone has only one observation. This chain joins TRBV19 and TRBJ2-1; 7 bases are a match to TRBD2. Germline assignment: CDR1 LNHDA and CDR2 SQIVND (reference sequence). The CDR3 consists of 14 residues. Trimming at V came to 3 bases and at J to 7 bases, leaving 6 bases not matched to a gene. This CDR3 reads CASSISGGKNEQFF. For the CDR3, the DNA is TGTGCCAGTAGTATCTCGGGAGGAAAGAATGAGCAGTTCTTC.

CDR3 amino acids: CASSIWMDSNTGELFF. The CDR3 DNA follows: TGTGCCAGCAGCATATGGATGGACAGCAACACCGGGGAGCTGTTTTTT. The rearrangement links TRBV7-2 to TRBJ2-2; possibly TRBD1 for D (6 bases). CDR1 and CDR2 (germline): SGHTA, FQGNSA. The CDR3 has 16 residues. V lost 5 bases, J lost 2 bases, and 15 bases lay in between.

This clone was detected only a few times. V and J are TRBV10-3 and TRBJ1-5; D gene uncertain. Looked up from germline, CDR1 is ENHRY and CDR2 is SYGVKD. The CDR3 runs to 15 residues. The V end was cut by 3 bases, the J end by 2 bases, with 11 bases between. CDR3 sequence reads: CAISEVGAGNQPQHF. For the CDR3, the DNA is TGTGCCATCAGTGAAGTGGGCGCGGGCAATCAGCCCCAGCATTTT.

The V and J genes are TRBV19 and TRBJ2-2; D uncertain. The V end lost 10 bases, the J end lost 2 bases, and 20 bases lay between the germline ends. The germline CDR1 and CDR2 sequences are LNHDA and SQIVND (reference sequence). This CDR3 comprises 16 residues. The CDR3 DNA is TGTGCCACGCCAAACCCACTGGGGTACAACACCGGGGAGCTGTTTTTT. It translates to CATPNPLGYNTGELFF.

The V call is TRBV13, the J call TRBJ2-2; 7 bases are a match to TRBD2. With 5 bases clipped from V and 1 base from J, the junction kept 10 bases outside the gene matches. CDR1 and CDR2 (germline): PRHDT, FYEKMQ (reference sequence). The CDR3 spans 17 residues. CDR3 loop: CASSLLSAGMNTGELFF. For the CDR3, the DNA is TGTGCCAGCAGCCTCCTTTCAGCGGGGATGAACACCGGGGAGCTGTTTTTT.

This chain links TRBV4-3 with TRBJ2-1; tentatively, D is TRBD1 (6 bases). There are 18 residues in the CDR3. CDR1 and CDR2 from the germline V gene are LGHNA and YSLEER. V gave up 0 bases and J gave up 2 bases, with 17 bases separating them. For the CDR3, the DNA is TGCGCCAGCAGCCAAGAGGGCAGGGTAGGGGGTGCCTACAATGAGCAGTTCTTC. Translating gives CASSQEGRVGGAYNEQFF.

The J gene is TRBJ2-7, the V gene TRBV6-5; a possible D gene is TRBD2 (6 bases). This CDR3 region has 15 residues. Germline values: CDR1 MNHEY, CDR2 SVGAGI. V shed 1 base and J shed 4 bases, with 14 bases lying between them. CDR3 bases: TGTGCCAGCAGTTACTTTAGCGGTGACGGGTACGAGCAGTACTTC. As protein: CASSYFSGDGYEQYF.